The 23 T cell receptor beta chains below all came from one sample that was sequenced in a study of cytomegalovirus exposure and HLA in healthy donors. 13 Jbeta primers and 60 Vbeta primers were used for the PCR. The data were produced by immunoSEQ multiplex PCR, yet TCRdb's version contains in-frame clones alone and is incomplete. The data hold roughly 110,000 clones, with roughly three quarters observed a single time. Sequencing used PBMCs. The receptors were gathered from a woman younger than 30 in good health and CMV-seropositive.

This chain uses TRBV6-5 with TRBJ2-5; perhaps TRBD1 as D (6 bases). Trimming cost V 4 bases and J 5 bases, with 14 bases left between them. Germline V gene data show CDR1 as MNHEY and CDR2 as SVGAGI. This CDR3 is built from 14 residues. CDR3 nucleotides: TGTGCCAGCAGTTCCCCAGGGGAGAAGGAGACCCAGTACTTC. Translating gives CASSSPGEKETQYF.

This clone turned up a few times. The chain combines TRBV5-1 with TRBJ2-3; 7 bases fit TRBD1. Germline values: CDR1 SGHRS, CDR2 YFSETQ. Trimming took 4 bases from V and 0 from J; bases not matched to a gene: 8. This CDR3 has 16 amino acids. The CDR3 DNA reads as TGCGCCAGCAGCGGTCGGGACAGCGCTAGCACAGATACGCAGTATTTT. Its protein product is CASSGRDSASTDTQYF.

Concerning this clone itself: At one boundary the junction diverges from the germline segment, which might be a read error. The chain links TRBV5-1 to TRBJ1-5, with 7 positions matching TRBD1. Germline CDR1 SGHRS, CDR2 YFSETQ. The CDR3 runs to 14 residues. Here the CDR3 reads CVSSSTGPNQPQHF. The CDR3 DNA reads TGCGTCAGCAGCTCGACAGGGCCCAATCAGCCCCAGCATTTT.

The chain uses TRBV7-9 and TRBJ1-3; TRBD1 aligns across 8 bases. V lost 0 bases, J lost 0 bases, and 4 bases stayed unmatched. Per germline, CDR1 SEHNR and CDR2 FQNEAQ (reference sequence). This CDR3 contains 17 residues. CDR3 residues: CASSLATGVFSGNTIYF. CDR3 DNA sequence: TGTGCCAGCAGCTTAGCGACAGGGGTATTCTCTGGAAACACCATATATTTT.

The chain recombines TRBV5-4 with TRBJ2-1; 9 nucleotides agree with TRBD1. The CDR3 consists of 15 residues. V was pared by 3 bases and J by 5 bases, with 6 bases of the junction left unmatched. Per the germline V gene, CDR1 is SGHNT and CDR2 is YYREEE (reference sequence). This CDR3 is CASSSGQGSHNEQFF. CDR3 nucleotides: TGTGCCAGCAGCTCCGGACAGGGGAGTCACAATGAGCAGTTCTTC. Supplemented by reference TRBV5-4 and TRBJ2-1, the full variable domain reads ETGVTQSPTHLIKTRGQQVTLRCSSQSGHNTVSWYQQALGQGPQFIFQYYREEENGRGNFPPRFSGLQFPNYSSELNVNALELDDSALYLCASSSGQGSHNEQFFGPGTRLTVL.

This clone was picked up a small number of times. The rearrangement links TRBV5-1 to TRBJ1-1; D remains ambiguous. Germline V gives CDR1 SGHRS, CDR2 YFSETQ. Trimming took off 6 bases at V and 4 bases at J, with 22 bases between the two ends. The CDR3 contains 16 residues. The CDR3 DNA follows: TGCGCCAGCACTCCCTCTCCTCGGCACAGCTCCACTGAAGCTTTCTTT. This codes for CASTPSPRHSSTEAFF.

The chain recombines TRBV5-1 with TRBJ2-7; D call uncertain. V lost 4 bases and J lost 5, with 10 bases in between. Germline lookup yields CDR1 SGHRS and CDR2 YFSETQ. The CDR3 has 12 residues. The CDR3 DNA reads as TGCGCCAGCAGCCCTTCTGGCCACGAGCAGTACTTC. Translating gives CASSPSGHEQYF.

V gene TRBV7-9 combines with J gene TRBJ2-5, with TRBD1 matching 7 bases. The CDR3 has 15 amino acids. After removal of 1 base from V and 3 bases from J, the junction contained 5 bases not matched to a gene. The germline V gene encodes CDR1 SEHNR and CDR2 FQNEAQ (reference sequence). The CDR3 nucleotides read TGTGCCAGCAGCTTAGGGTTGACAGGGAAAGAGACCCAGTACTTC. Its translation: CASSLGLTGKETQYF.

This chain connects TRBV9 to TRBJ2-7, with D possibly being TRBD2 (7 bases). This CDR3 region has 15 residues. The V end was cut by 0 bases, the J end by 2 bases, with 12 bases between. Germline assignment: CDR1 SGDLS and CDR2 YYNGEE. In DNA form, the CDR3 reads TGTGCCAGCAGCGTAGGAGGGGGAGGGCCCTACGAGCAGTACTTC. Its translation is CASSVGGGGPYEQYF.

The V call is TRBV27, the J call TRBJ1-1, with D unresolved. The CDR3 consists of 16 residues. Germline assignment: CDR1 MNHEY and CDR2 SMNVEV (reference sequence). The V gene lost 6 bases and the J gene lost 3 bases, with 20 bases spanning the gap. CDR3 amino acids: CASRTASAGYDTEAFF. The CDR3 DNA is TGTGCCAGCAGAACGGCCTCTGCGGGATACGACACTGAAGCTTTCTTT.

The chain carries TRBV6-6 and TRBJ2-7; 7 nucleotides match TRBD2. CDR1 and CDR2 from the germline V gene are MNHNY and SVGAGI (reference sequence). The junction had 2 bases not matched to a gene; V was cut back by 0 bases and J by 3 bases. The CDR3 consists of 14 residues. The chain's CDR3 is CASSYSASGYEQYF. In DNA form, the CDR3 reads TGTGCCAGCAGTTACTCGGCTAGCGGCTACGAGCAGTACTTC.

This sequence joins TRBV28 and TRBJ1-5; D not certain. The germline CDR1 and CDR2 sequences are MDHEN and SYDVKM. CDR3 length: 18 amino acids. V was cut by 5 bases and J by 1 base, with 21 bases left in between. The CDR3 sequence is CASSPRGNPGSSNQPQHF. For the CDR3, the DNA is TGTGCCAGCAGTCCGCGGGGAAACCCGGGAAGCAGCAATCAGCCCCAGCATTTT.

The rearrangement links TRBV6-5 to TRBJ1-5; possible D gene TRBD1, 6 bases. V lost 5 bases to trimming and J lost 3 bases, with 14 bases between them. This CDR3 is built from 15 residues. CDR1 is MNHEY and CDR2 is SVGAGI in the germline V gene. The CDR3 region is CASSAIGQFNQPQHF. The CDR3 DNA sequence: TGTGCCAGCAGTGCTATAGGACAGTTCAATCAGCCCCAGCATTTT.

This clone occurred a few times. The chain couples TRBV13 to TRBJ2-2; possibly TRBD2 for D (6 bases). Trimming removed 2 bases at V and 4 bases at J, with 8 bases between. This CDR3 is 14 amino acids long. The V gene's germline CDR1 is PRHDT and CDR2 FYEKMQ (reference sequence). CDR3 protein: CASSLLGGTGELFF. The CDR3 region has the DNA TGTGCCAGCAGCTTACTGGGGGGCACCGGGGAGCTGTTTTTT.

V and J are TRBV4-1 and TRBJ2-3; TRBD2 matches at 10 bases. Germline V gives CDR1 MGHRA, CDR2 YSYEKL. The CDR3 has 15 residues. V lost 0 bases, J lost 9 bases, and 6 bases stayed unmatched. The CDR3 reads CASSQDPSGRGTQYF. The CDR3 DNA follows: TGCGCCAGCAGCCAAGATCCTAGCGGGAGAGGCACGCAGTATTTT.

CDR3 sequence (DNA): TGTGCCAGCAGCCAAAGCGGGAGGGACTCCTACGAGCAGTACTTC. Translating it yields CASSQSGRDSYEQYF. The V gene is TRBV9, the J gene TRBJ2-7; 10 bases match TRBD2. The junction had 4 bases not matched to a gene; V was cut back by 4 bases and J by 0 bases. The CDR3 sequence is 15 residues long. Germline CDR1 SGDLS, CDR2 YYNGEE. Together with reference TRBV9 and TRBJ2-7, the CDR3 gives the full variable domain: DSGVTQTPKHLITATGQRVTLRCSPRSGDLSVYWYQQSLDQGLQFLIQYYNGEERAKGNILERFSAQQFPDLHSELNLSSLELGDSALYFCASSQSGRDSYEQYFGPGTRLTVT.

This chain uses TRBV7-3 with TRBJ1-1, with a possible D match to TRBD1 (5 bases). Germline-derived CDR1 and CDR2 are SGHTA and FQGTGA. Trimming removed 4 bases from V and 7 bases from J, with 13 bases in between. This CDR3 comprises 13 residues. CDR3 amino acids: CASSWKGQGEAFF. CDR3 sequence (DNA): TGTGCCAGCAGCTGGAAAGGGCAGGGTGAAGCTTTCTTT.

The chain couples TRBV19 to TRBJ1-5; D is possibly TRBD1 (5 bases). CDR3 length equals 17 residues. V gave up 2 bases and J gave up 0 bases, with 14 bases separating them. Germline CDR1 is LNHDA and CDR2 is SQIVND (reference sequence). The CDR3 nucleotides are TGTGCCAGTAGTATACGATCAGGGTTTTATAGCAATCAGCCCCAGCATTTT. Translation gives CASSIRSGFYSNQPQHF.

The chain combines TRBV7-9 with TRBJ1-1; D is undetermined. The V gene lost 4 bases and the J gene lost 5 bases, with 8 bases spanning the gap. The CDR3 runs 12 residues. Germline V gene sequence: CDR1 SEHNR, CDR2 FQNEAQ (reference sequence). CDR3 in amino acids: CASSSSGTEAFF. The CDR3 DNA reads as TGTGCCAGCAGCTCCTCGGGGACTGAAGCTTTCTTT.

This rearrangement joins TRBV7-3 to TRBJ1-5, with TRBD1 matching over 8 bases. Germline V CDR1 and CDR2: SGHTA, FQGTGA. CDR3 length: 17 residues. V gave up 2 bases and J gave up 2 bases; unmatched junction bases: 8. For the CDR3, the DNA is TGTGCCAGCAGCTTACGTACAGGGGGTAGAGGCAATCAGCCCCAGCATTTT. This codes for CASSLRTGGRGNQPQHF.

This chain uses TRBV7-3 with TRBJ2-7, with 7 bases that match TRBD2. This CDR3 has 16 amino acids. Per germline, CDR1 SGHTA and CDR2 FQGTGA. Trimming took 1 base from V and 0 from J; bases not matched to a gene: 6. This CDR3 is CASSLNAGAPSYEQYF. DNA for the CDR3: TGTGCCAGCAGCTTAAATGCGGGAGCCCCCTCCTACGAGCAGTACTTC.

The chain is built from TRBV5-1 and TRBJ2-3; 14 bases align to TRBD2. CDR1 is SGHRS, CDR2 YFSETQ, per germline. This CDR3 region has 16 residues. The V gene end was trimmed by 5 bases and the J gene end by 6 bases; junction bases not matched to a gene: 8. In DNA form, the CDR3 reads TGCGCCAGCAGGCAACGACTAGCGGGAGGGGCCGATACGCAGTATTTT. It specifies CASRQRLAGGADTQYF. Full variable domain (outside the CDR3, taken from reference TRBV5-1 and TRBJ2-3): KAGVTQTPRYLIKTRGQQVTLSCSPISGHRSVSWYQQTPGQGLQFLFEYFSETQRNKGNFPGRFSGRQFSNSRSEMNVSTLELGDSALYLCASRQRLAGGADTQYFGPGTRLTVL.

V is TRBV2 and J is TRBJ2-7, with a weak D call TRBD1 (6 bases). The CDR3 spans 13 residues. Per germline, CDR1 SNHLY and CDR2 FYNNEI. The ends were cut back, 6 bases at V and 5 bases at J, with 14 bases in the middle. The CDR3 sequence: CASRTDRFDEQYF. The CDR3 DNA follows: TGTGCCAGCAGGACCGACAGGTTCGACGAGCAGTACTTC.